This T cell receptor beta chain was recovered during a study of T cells in Graves' hyperthyroidism and ophthalmopathy. Pregnant or lactating patients were excluded, as were those with uncontrolled infection or other autoimmune disease. The blood was taken when hyperthyroidism was first diagnosed, before any ophthalmopathy symptoms showed up. Study-level points and caveats: In simple terms, a model built on 13 V-J features told ophthalmopathy apart from stable hyperthyroidism.

This clonotype was picked up many times. Its antigen is still unknown. The germline V gene encodes CDR1 MDHEN and CDR2 SYDVKM. The CDR3 has 15 amino acids. After removal of 1 base from V and 8 bases from J, the junction contained 5 bases not matched to a gene. TCR beta CDR3 regions were amplified from RNA. The TCR CDR3 first-round RT-PCR relied on the HTBI primer set. Via MiXCR, TCRdb re-called the multiplex PCR reads, giving one row per CDR3 protein. The table has 250,000 to 300,000 distinct CDR3 sequences, approximately 15% seen once. The chain uses TRBV28 and TRBJ2-1; TRBD1 aligns across 10 bases. This clonotype was sampled from a woman aged 35 to 49 with Graves' hyperthyroidism that later progressed to Graves' ophthalmopathy. The material sequenced was blood. DNA for the CDR3: TGTGCCAGCAGTTTATATGGGACAGGGGTGTATGAGCAGTTCTTC. The encoded protein is CASSLYGTGVYEQFF.